Sequencing of this T cell receptor (beta chain) was carried out in a study of blood T cell repertoires in COVID-19 (TCRdb year 2020). Study-level background: Samples from collaborators originated in the United States, Italy and Spain and spanned both the acute and convalescent phases of COVID-19. The prospective study material was composed of cDNA or gDNA derived from T cells, B-cell-depleted T cells, or PBMCs. Subjects who had been exposed to COVID-19, were actively infected with it, or had recovered from it provided the deeply sampled blood TCRbeta repertoires that made up the dataset. The repertoires were made available in a free public database intended to serve as a resource for research on the immune response to SARS-CoV-2. Samples came from the ongoing ImmuneRACE study (first 160 participants) plus 1,254 subjects from 6 global collaborators. A de-identified subject ID, COVID-19 status, age in years and sex were almost always included in the sample metadata. Where available, HLA class I and class II types were taken from metadata supplied by the sample provider and were not determined by assay-based typing.

Between the V and J ends, shortened by 6 bases and 0 bases respectively, the junction contains 12 bases. From the cysteine up to the phenylalanine, the CDR3 has a length of 15 residues. The only DNA kept is the CDR3, 45 bases in frame from the first base. CDR1 KGHSH and CDR2 LQKENI were looked up in the germline V gene. Participants in the prospective study were enrolled through a virtual design, were aged about 18 to 100 years, and lived in about two dozen United States geographic areas. To assign participants to cohorts, the prospective study relied on clinical history that participants themselves reported in a screening survey and a study questionnaire. For ImmuneRACE Cohort 3, a participant was defined as recovered based on two consecutive negative NP/OP PCR tests, clearance by a healthcare professional, or resolution of symptoms. Mobile phlebotomists in the prospective study collected whole blood, serum and a nasopharyngeal or oropharyngeal swab from every participant. Additional blood draws and questionnaires over an approximately 2-month period could optionally be provided by prospective study participants. Blood samples from the prospective study were shipped frozen or at room temperature prior to DNA extraction.

The immunoSEQ Assay, a bias-controlled multiplex PCR, was used to amplify TCRbeta CDR3 regions from genomic DNA. The original pipeline was this. The number of nucleated cells in each sample was estimated by amplification of reference gene primers within the assay. To quantify the absolute abundance of each unique TCRbeta CDR3 rearrangement, sequence reads were collapsed and filtered. For each sample, productive Simpson clonality was calculated by taking the square root of Simpson's diversity index across productive rearrangements. The source is immuneACCESS, and TCRdb retained only in-frame sequences with V and J called. Part of the clones is not carried over; for the studies checked, unresolved V genes explain less than half of this, and the remainder is unexplained. D and trimming come from the DNA, and the V and J calls and clone size come from that table. In all, the sample holds about 300,000 clones, and 80% to 90% of those were seen once. Around 4% of the sample lies in the top ten.

For this clone: Its specific antigen is unknown. No much larger clone is present one base from it, and per-base qualities are unavailable.

On the study overall, not on this receptor specifically: Clinical and demographic metadata were provided uncurated, with the amount varying by source and participant.

The rearrangement joined TRBV18 to TRBJ1-5; the D gene identity is not certain. The receptor's source is a man aged 30-40 years who had recovered from COVID-19. Sequencing input: PBMCs or T cells enriched from blood (not recorded which). The CDR3 sequence is CASSKTPDSNQPQHF. The DNA is TGTGCCAGCTCTAAGACACCGGATAGCAATCAGCCCCAGCATTTT. Full variable domain (CDR3 extended with the reference TRBV18 and TRBJ1-5 proteins): NAGVMQNPRHLVRRRGQEARLRCSPMKGHSHVYWYRQLPEEGLKFMVYLQKENIIDESGMPKERFSAEFPKEGPSILRIQQVVRGDSAAYFCASSKTPDSNQPQHFGDGTRLSIL.